The next 26 T cell receptor beta chains were all read from a single sample in a study of blood T cell repertoires in COVID-19 (dated by TCRdb to the early 2020s). The library was built by means of the immunoSEQ multiplex PCR assay. TCRdb mirrors the immuneACCESS table, restricted to in-frame sequences. Some clones are absent from its copies; in checked studies, under half trace to an unresolved V gene, and the reason for the others is unknown. In this sample the table shows around 46,000 clones, roughly 86% of which occur a single time. Around a sixth of the sample goes to the ten largest clones. The source material was peripheral blood. The receptors here all came from a man in his 60s with active or convalescent COVID-19.

This rearrangement joins TRBV7-2 to TRBJ2-1; 10 bases agree with TRBD2. Germline loops: CDR1 SGHTA, CDR2 FQGNSA. The CDR3 extends over 15 amino acids. The ends lost 4 bases at V and 4 bases at J; junction bases unmatched: 4. As DNA, the CDR3 is TGTGCCAGCAGCTCCACTAGCGGGGTGTACAATGAGCAGTTCTTC. It specifies CASSSTSGVYNEQFF.

The chain is built from TRBV5-5 and TRBJ1-2; 7 nucleotides agree with TRBD1. CDR1 and CDR2 from the germline V gene are SGHKS and YYEKEE (reference sequence). This CDR3 region has 13 residues. V trimming: 4 bases; J trimming: 2 bases; junction bases outside the gene matches: 2. CDR3 sequence reads: CASSEGQNYGYTF. The CDR3 nucleotides are TGTGCCAGCAGCGAGGGACAGAACTATGGCTACACCTTC.

J is TRBJ1-2 and V is TRBV5-1; 7 nucleotides line up with TRBD1. There are 14 residues in the CDR3. Germline CDR1 SGHRS, CDR2 YFSETQ. The V gene end was trimmed by 4 bases and the J gene end by 4 bases; junction bases not matched to a gene: 7. The DNA of the CDR3 is TGCGCCAGCAGCCATCGGGACAGCAGCTATGGCTACACCTTC. Its protein is CASSHRDSSYGYTF.

The CDR3 DNA is TGTGCCACCAGTGATGGGGTAACAGGGCGGCGCAATGAGCAGTTCTTC. Encoded protein: CATSDGVTGRRNEQFF. This chain connects TRBV24-1 to TRBJ2-1; possible D gene TRBD1, 6 bases. From germline, CDR1 is KGHDR and CDR2 SFDVKD. V gave up 3 bases and J gave up 6 bases, with 17 bases separating them. The CDR3 has 16 amino acids.

V and J are TRBV9 and TRBJ2-5; TRBD2 agrees at 12 bases. The CDR3 has 16 residues. Germline V CDR1 and CDR2: SGDLS, YYNGEE. The V and J ends lost 0 bases and 5 bases, in that order; junction bases with no gene match: 5. The DNA for the CDR3 is TGTGCCAGCAGCGTAGGGACTAGCGGGGTAGATGAGACCCAGTACTTC. Protein sequence: CASSVGTSGVDETQYF.

The V call is TRBV7-6, the J call TRBJ2-3; TRBD2 matches 8 bases. V dropped 6 bases and J dropped 6; count of bases not matched to a gene: 8. CDR1 and CDR2 (germline): SGHVS, FNYEAQ. The CDR3 runs to 14 residues. Here the CDR3 DNA reads TGTGCCAGCAGAACCGGGACTAGTGGGGATACGCAGTATTTT. Translation: CASRTGTSGDTQYF.

The J gene is TRBJ2-3, the V gene TRBV7-3; D gene unclear. The CDR3 is made up of 13 amino acids. The V gene lost 1 base and the J gene lost 5 bases, with 7 bases spanning the gap. Looked up from germline, CDR1 is SGHTA and CDR2 is FQGTGA. CDR3 loop: CASSLIDRDTQYF. CDR3 sequence (DNA): TGTGCCAGCAGCTTAATAGATAGAGATACGCAGTATTTT.

This clone was picked up one time. The V and J genes are TRBV4-3 and TRBJ1-6, with TRBD1 as a possible D gene (6 bases). The CDR3 has 15 residues. Deletions cut 4 bases from V and 6 bases from J, with 13 bases between. Germline-derived CDR1 and CDR2 are LGHNA and YSLEER. CDR3 coding DNA: TGCGCCAGCAGCCTGGACAGCCAGTCTAATTCACCCCTCCACTTT. Its translation: CASSLDSQSNSPLHF.

J is TRBJ1-1 and V is TRBV5-1; D gene uncertain. This CDR3 has 12 amino acids. CDR1 SGHRS and CDR2 YFSETQ come from the germline V gene. V was trimmed by 0 bases and J by 3 bases, leaving 3 bases between them. The DNA of the CDR3 is TGCGCCAGCAGCTTGGCCGACACTGAAGCTTTCTTT. Translated, it gives CASSLADTEAFF.

The rearrangement links TRBV9 to TRBJ1-1, with a possible D match to TRBD1 (5 bases). The CDR3 runs to 13 residues. CDR1 is SGDLS, CDR2 YYNGEE, per germline. Trimming shortened V by 4 bases and J by 0 bases, and 7 bases separated the two germline ends. The CDR3, as DNA: TGTGCCAGCAGCACACAGGTGAACACTGAAGCTTTCTTT. Its translation is CASSTQVNTEAFF.

The V gene is TRBV4-2, the J gene TRBJ2-7; TRBD1 matches 7 bases. V shed 0 bases, J shed 4 bases, and the junction held 9 bases outside the gene matches. CDR1 is LGHNA, CDR2 YNFKEQ, per germline. The CDR3 has 16 amino acids. Written as DNA, the CDR3 is TGTGCCAGCAGCCAAGAGAGGGGACAGTTTAGATACGAGCAGTACTTC. This encodes CASSQERGQFRYEQYF.

The V and J genes are TRBV20-1 and TRBJ2-2; D is possibly TRBD1 (6 bases). This CDR3 is built from 14 residues. V lost 3 bases to trimming and J lost 1 base, with 9 bases between them. Germline values: CDR1 DFQATT, CDR2 SNEGSKA (reference sequence). CDR3 nucleotides: TGCAGTGCTAGTCGGACAGAGAACACCGGGGAGCTGTTTTTT. Translating it yields CSASRTENTGELFF.

This clone qualifies as medium-sized. The chain uses TRBV27 and TRBJ2-1, with D perhaps TRBD2 (5 bases). CDR3 size: 15 residues. Per the germline V gene, CDR1 is MNHEY and CDR2 is SMNVEV (reference sequence). V was shortened by 4 bases and J by 2 bases, with 12 bases between the two germline ends. CDR3 amino acids: CASSYDYPTYNEQFF. Here the CDR3 DNA reads TGTGCCAGCAGTTACGACTATCCCACCTACAATGAGCAGTTCTTC.

The rearrangement joins TRBV7-2 to TRBJ2-5, with 9 nucleotides matching TRBD2. Germline V CDR1 and CDR2: SGHTA, FQGNSA. V was pared by 6 bases and J by 4 bases, with 6 bases of the junction left unmatched. This CDR3 has 14 amino acids. In DNA form, the CDR3 reads TGTGCCAGCAGACCAACTAGCGGGCGAGAGACCCAGTACTTC. The encoded protein is CASRPTSGRETQYF. The full variable domain, completed using reference TRBV7-2 and TRBJ2-5, is GAGVSQSPSNKVTEKGKDVELRCDPISGHTALYWYRQSLGQGLEFLIYFQGNSAPDKSGLPSDRFSAERTGGSVSTLTIQRTQQEDSAVYLCASRPTSGRETQYFGPGTRLLVL.

This clone was counted once. J is TRBJ1-4 and V is TRBV9, with D tentatively TRBD1 (5 bases). The V and J ends lost 4 bases and 4 bases respectively, with 14 bases between them. The CDR3 length is 15 residues. Germline V gene sequence: CDR1 SGDLS, CDR2 YYNGEE. The CDR3 DNA reads TGTGCCAGCAGCTCATTAGGGGCCCTTAATGAAAAACTGTTTTTT. Amino acids: CASSSLGALNEKLFF.

The V call is TRBV28, the J call TRBJ1-1; D is undetermined. The V and J ends lost 4 bases and 0 bases respectively, with 6 bases between them. Germline V CDR1 and CDR2: MDHEN, SYDVKM. This CDR3 has 13 residues. In DNA, the CDR3 is TGTGCCAGCAGTTCCTTAATGAACACTGAAGCTTTCTTT. Translated, it gives CASSSLMNTEAFF.

This clone has a single count. The chain links TRBV30 to TRBJ1-4, with 10 bases identical to TRBD1. This CDR3 has 17 amino acids. Germline-derived CDR1 and CDR2 are GTSNPN and SVGIG (reference sequence). The trim removed 6 bases at V and 4 bases at J, leaving 14 bases unmatched. CDR3 coding DNA: TGTGCCTGTTCCCACCGGGACAGGGGCGGTATTAATGAAAAACTGTTTTTT. It specifies CACSHRDRGGINEKLFF.

The chain has TRBV28 and TRBJ1-2, with D hard to call. Trimming removed 3 bases from V and 6 bases from J, with 14 bases in between. This CDR3 spans 14 amino acids. Germline CDR1 MDHEN, CDR2 SYDVKM. This CDR3 is CASSLVAPEDGYTF. CDR3 sequence (DNA): TGTGCCAGCAGTTTGGTGGCCCCTGAAGATGGCTACACCTTC.

This clone was detected only a few times. The gene calls are TRBV10-3 and TRBJ1-2; 10 positions match TRBD1. Trimming removed 0 bases from V and 5 bases from J; junction bases left unmatched: 18. CDR1 is ENHRY, CDR2 SYGVKD, per germline. The CDR3 length is 20 residues. DNA of the CDR3: TGTGCCATCAGTGAGTCGGTTTTCGCCCAACCTCGGACAGGGGGATATGGCTACACCTTC. Translated: CAISESVFAQPRTGGYGYTF.

V gene TRBV6-1 combines with J gene TRBJ1-2; D unclear. CDR3 size: 16 residues. Trimming removed 3 bases at V and 3 bases at J, with 17 bases between. Germline-derived CDR1 and CDR2 are MNHNS and SASEGT. The CDR3: CASSERSGLGHYGYTF. In DNA form, the CDR3 reads TGTGCCAGCAGTGAGCGGTCTGGGTTAGGTCACTATGGCTACACCTTC.

The V gene is TRBV20-1, the J gene TRBJ1-1, with 8 positions matching TRBD1. Per germline, CDR1 DFQATT and CDR2 SNEGSKA (reference sequence). The CDR3 length is 11 residues. Trimming at V came to 8 bases and at J to 5 bases, leaving 4 bases not matched to a gene. In DNA, the CDR3 is TGCAGTACCGACAGGGGAACTGAAGCTTTCTTT. It is translated as CSTDRGTEAFF.

This clone was recorded once. The chain uses TRBV5-1 and TRBJ1-6; weak D call: TRBD1 (6 bases). Germline values: CDR1 SGHRS, CDR2 YFSETQ. V dropped 0 bases and J dropped 6 bases, with 7 bases sitting between them. This CDR3 region has 14 residues. CDR3 amino acids: CASSLVGGNSPLHF. DNA for the CDR3: TGCGCCAGCAGCTTGGTAGGGGGTAATTCACCCCTCCACTTT.

This clone was seen once. The rearrangement uses TRBV15 and TRBJ1-1, with a possible D match to TRBD1 (5 bases). CDR1 LNHNV and CDR2 YYDKDF come from the germline V gene (reference sequence). This CDR3 has 14 residues. V was shortened by 4 bases and J by 5 bases, with 14 bases between the two germline ends. This CDR3 is CATSIPGGITEAFF. CDR3 DNA sequence: TGTGCCACCAGCATCCCCGGGGGGATAACTGAAGCTTTCTTT.

This rearrangement joins TRBV7-2 to TRBJ2-5, with D possibly matching TRBD1 (6 bases). The CDR3 is 14 amino acids. Germline CDR1 reads SGHTA; CDR2 reads FQGNSA. Between the trimmed V and J ends, which lost 3 bases and 1 base, there was a span of 9 bases. The CDR3 DNA follows: TGTGCCAGCAGCTTCCAGGGGAGCCAAGAGACCCAGTACTTC. It yields the protein CASSFQGSQETQYF.

This chain connects TRBV27 to TRBJ2-6; D is ambiguous. Germline V gene data show CDR1 as MNHEY and CDR2 as SMNVEV (reference sequence). V lost 2 bases and J lost 4, with 6 bases in between. The CDR3 is 14 residues long. DNA of the CDR3: TGTGCCAGCAGTTTACAGAAGGGGGCCAACGTCCTGACTTTC. Protein: CASSLQKGANVLTF. The full variable domain, its missing parts supplied by reference TRBV27 and TRBJ2-6, is EAQVTQNPRYLITVTGKKLTVTCSQNMNHEYMSWYRQDPGLGLRQIYYSMNVEVTDKGDVPEGYKVSRKEKRNFPLILESPSPNQTSLYFCASSLQKGANVLTFGAGSRLTVL.

The V and J genes are TRBV27 and TRBJ1-5; TRBD1 aligns across 10 bases. V lost 8 bases and J lost 5; bases outside the gene matches: 3. The germline CDR1 and CDR2 sequences are MNHEY and SMNVEV (reference sequence). This CDR3 has 13 residues. The CDR3 DNA sequence: TGTGCCAGCCGGGACAGGGGAGATCAGCCCCAGCATTTT. This encodes CASRDRGDQPQHF.